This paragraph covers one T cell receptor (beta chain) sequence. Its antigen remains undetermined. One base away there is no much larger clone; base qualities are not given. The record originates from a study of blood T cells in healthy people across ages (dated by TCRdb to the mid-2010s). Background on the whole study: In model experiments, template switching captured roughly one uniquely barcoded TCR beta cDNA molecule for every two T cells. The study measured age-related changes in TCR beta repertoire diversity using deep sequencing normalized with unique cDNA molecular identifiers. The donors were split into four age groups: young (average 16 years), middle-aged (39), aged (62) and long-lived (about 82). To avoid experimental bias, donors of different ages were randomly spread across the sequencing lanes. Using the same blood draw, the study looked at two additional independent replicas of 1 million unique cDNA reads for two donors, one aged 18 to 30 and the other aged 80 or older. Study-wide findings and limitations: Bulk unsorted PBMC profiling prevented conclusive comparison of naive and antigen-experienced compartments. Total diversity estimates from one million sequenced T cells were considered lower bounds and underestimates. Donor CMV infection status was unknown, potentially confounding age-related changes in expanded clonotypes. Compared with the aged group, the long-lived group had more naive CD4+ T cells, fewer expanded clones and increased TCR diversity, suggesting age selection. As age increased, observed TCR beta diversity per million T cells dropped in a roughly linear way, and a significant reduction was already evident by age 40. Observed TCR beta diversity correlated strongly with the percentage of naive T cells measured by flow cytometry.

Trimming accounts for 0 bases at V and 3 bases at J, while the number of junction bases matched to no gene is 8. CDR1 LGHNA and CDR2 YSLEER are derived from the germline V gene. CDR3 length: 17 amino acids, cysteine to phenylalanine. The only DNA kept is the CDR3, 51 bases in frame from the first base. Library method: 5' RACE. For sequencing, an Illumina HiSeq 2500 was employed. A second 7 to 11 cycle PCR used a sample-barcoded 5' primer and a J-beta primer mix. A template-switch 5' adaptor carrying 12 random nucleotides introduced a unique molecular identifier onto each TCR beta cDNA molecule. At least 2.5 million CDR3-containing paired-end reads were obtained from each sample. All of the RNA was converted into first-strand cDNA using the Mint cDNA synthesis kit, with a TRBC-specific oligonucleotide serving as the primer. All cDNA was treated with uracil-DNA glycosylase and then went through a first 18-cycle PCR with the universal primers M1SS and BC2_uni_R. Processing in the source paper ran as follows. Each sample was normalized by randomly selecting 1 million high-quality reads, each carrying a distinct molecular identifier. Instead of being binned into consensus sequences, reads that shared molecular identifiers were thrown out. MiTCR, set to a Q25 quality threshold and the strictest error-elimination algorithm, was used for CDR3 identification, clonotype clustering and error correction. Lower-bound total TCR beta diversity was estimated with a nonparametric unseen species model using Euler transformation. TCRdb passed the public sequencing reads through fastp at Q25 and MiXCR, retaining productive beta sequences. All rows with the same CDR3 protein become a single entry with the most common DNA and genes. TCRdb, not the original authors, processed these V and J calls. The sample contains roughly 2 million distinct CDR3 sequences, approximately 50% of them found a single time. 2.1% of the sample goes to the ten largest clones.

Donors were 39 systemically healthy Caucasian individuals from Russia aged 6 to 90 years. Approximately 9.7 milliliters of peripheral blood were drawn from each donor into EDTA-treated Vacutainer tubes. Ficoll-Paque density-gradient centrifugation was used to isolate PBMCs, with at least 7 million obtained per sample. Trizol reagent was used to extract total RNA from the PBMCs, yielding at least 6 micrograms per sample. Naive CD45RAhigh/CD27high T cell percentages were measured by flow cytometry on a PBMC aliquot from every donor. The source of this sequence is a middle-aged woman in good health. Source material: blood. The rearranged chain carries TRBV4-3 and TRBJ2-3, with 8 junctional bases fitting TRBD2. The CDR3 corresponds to CASSQDESQRGTDTQYF. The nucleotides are TGCGCCAGCAGCCAAGATGAGAGCCAGCGGGGGACAGATACGCAGTATTTT.